The 14 T cell receptor beta chains given below trace back to one sample, sequenced in a study of cytotoxic CD8 clonotypes in ibrutinib-treated CLL. TCRdb's copy holds only in-frame clones and misses some; the assay was immunoSEQ multiplex PCR. The repertoire has around 150,000 clones, approximately 80% of them found once; the top ten carry 7.5% to 8%. The specimen was PBMCs, collected after 36 months of ibrutinib treatment. These TCRs come from a human donor with chronic lymphocytic leukemia.

V is TRBV5-1 and J is TRBJ2-3, with TRBD1 as a possible D gene (5 bases). This CDR3 is built from 15 residues. Germline CDR1 and CDR2: SGHRS and YFSETQ. V lost 1 base, J lost 3 bases, and 12 bases lay in between. CDR3 region: CASSLLLTETDTQYF. Written as DNA, the CDR3 is TGCGCCAGCAGCTTGTTACTGACAGAAACAGATACGCAGTATTTT.

V is TRBV30 and J is TRBJ1-3; D unclear. The CDR3 extends over 14 amino acids. Germline V gene data show CDR1 as GTSNPN and CDR2 as SVGIG (reference sequence). Trimming took 3 bases from V and 0 from J, leaving 9 bases between them. The CDR3 DNA reads as TGTGCCTGGAGCGAAAAGAGCTCTGGAAACACCATATATTTT. Amino acid sequence: CAWSEKSSGNTIYF.

V is TRBV19 and J is TRBJ2-6; unclear D gene. The CDR3 sequence is 16 residues long. Between the trimmed V and J ends, which lost 1 base and 2 bases, there was a span of 9 bases. CDR1 is LNHDA and CDR2 is SQIVND in the germline V gene (reference sequence). This CDR3 reads CASSIGTEAGANVLTF. The CDR3 nucleotides are TGTGCCAGTAGTATAGGCACAGAAGCTGGGGCCAACGTCCTGACTTTC.

The chain carries TRBV9 and TRBJ1-2, with D possibly TRBD1 on 6 matching bases. The germline gives CDR1 SGDLS, CDR2 YYNGEE. This CDR3 comprises 15 residues. Trimming left V 4 bases short and J 4 bases short, with 17 bases between. The CDR3 region is CASSPHREGGYGYTF. In DNA form, the CDR3 reads TGTGCCAGCAGCCCTCACAGGGAGGGAGGCTATGGCTACACCTTC. Combining the CDR3 with reference TRBV9 and TRBJ1-2 gives the whole variable domain DSGVTQTPKHLITATGQRVTLRCSPRSGDLSVYWYQQSLDQGLQFLIQYYNGEERAKGNILERFSAQQFPDLHSELNLSSLELGDSALYFCASSPHREGGYGYTFGSGTRLTVV.

The rearrangement joins TRBV10-2 to TRBJ1-1, with a tentative D call TRBD1 (5 bases). From germline, CDR1 is WSHSY and CDR2 SAAADI. Trimming pared 8 bases from V and 1 base from J, leaving 11 bases between. The CDR3 loop spans 13 amino acids. The CDR3 nucleotides read TGCGCCAGCGTCAGGGTTCGGAACACTGAAGCTTTCTTT. Protein sequence: CASVRVRNTEAFF.

The CDR3: CASSIPGVETQYF. CDR3 nucleotides: TGTGCCAGTAGTATCCCCGGCGTGGAGACCCAGTACTTC. The chain combines TRBV19 with TRBJ2-5; D not certain. The germline V gene encodes CDR1 LNHDA and CDR2 SQIVND (reference sequence). The CDR3 is 13 amino acids. V lost 3 bases, J lost 5 bases, and 10 bases lay in between.

The V call is TRBV9, the J call TRBJ2-3; D not resolved. The ends were cut back, 0 bases at V and 4 bases at J, with 9 bases in the middle. The CDR3 has 14 amino acids. Germline V gene sequence: CDR1 SGDLS, CDR2 YYNGEE. The CDR3 loop is CASSVAPISDTQYF. CDR3 coding DNA: TGTGCCAGCAGCGTAGCCCCCATTTCAGATACGCAGTATTTT.

The sample holds one count of this clone. This chain links TRBV7-2 with TRBJ1-2; unclear D gene. Germline V gene sequence: CDR1 SGHTA, CDR2 FQGNSA. With 5 bases removed from V and 5 bases from J, the gap between germline ends came to 18 bases. CDR3 size: 15 residues. The CDR3: CASSQSGQDPYGYTF. In DNA form, the CDR3 reads TGTGCCAGCAGCCAAAGCGGGCAGGACCCTTATGGCTACACCTTC.

The chain uses TRBV2 and TRBJ2-2; D is unclear. The germline gives CDR1 SNHLY, CDR2 FYNNEI. Trimming took 8 bases from V and 4 from J, leaving 14 bases between them. This CDR3 has 14 residues. In DNA form, the CDR3 reads TGTGCCAGCCGAATTGACAAAACCACCGGGGAGCTGTTTTTT. Translating gives CASRIDKTTGELFF.

The chain couples TRBV5-1 to TRBJ1-6; D not resolved. V was trimmed by 5 bases and J by 7 bases, leaving 16 bases between them. The CDR3 has 15 amino acids. The germline V gene encodes CDR1 SGHRS and CDR2 YFSETQ. CDR3 sequence reads: CASSPIQEANSPLHF. DNA of the CDR3: TGCGCCAGCAGTCCAATCCAAGAGGCGAATTCACCCCTCCACTTT.

The chain uses TRBV4-1 and TRBJ1-4, with D perhaps TRBD1 (5 bases). This CDR3 is built from 16 residues. Germline CDR1 reads MGHRA; CDR2 reads YSYEKL. Between the trimmed V and J ends, which lost 0 bases and 7 bases, there was a span of 15 bases. The CDR3 DNA reads as TGCGCCAGCAGCCAAGATGGTTCCGGGGGAGGTGAAAAACTGTTTTTT. It is translated as CASSQDGSGGGEKLFF.

The CDR3 loop reads CACLKPGQTQHF. For the CDR3, the DNA is TGTGCCTGTCTCAAACCGGGGCAGACCCAGCATTTT. This chain connects TRBV30 to TRBJ1-5; possible D gene TRBD1, 5 bases. V was shortened by 6 bases and J by 11 bases, with 17 bases between the two germline ends. The CDR3 loop spans 12 amino acids. Germline CDR1 is GTSNPN and CDR2 is SVGIG (reference sequence). Full variable domain (rest looked up from reference TRBV30 and TRBJ1-5): SQTIHQWPATLVQPVGSPLSLECTVEGTSNPNLYWYRQAAGRGLQLLFYSVGIGQISSEVPQNLSASRPQDRQFILSSKKLLLSDSGFYLCACLKPGQTQHFGDGTRLSIL.

The CDR3 nucleotides are TGTGCCAGCAGTTACTCGATCCGCCCGGGAGATGAAAAACTGTTTTTT. Its protein is CASSYSIRPGDEKLFF. J is TRBJ1-4 and V is TRBV6-5, with no clear D. There are 16 residues in the CDR3. Germline assignment: CDR1 MNHEY and CDR2 SVGAGI. V was pared by 0 bases and J by 6 bases, with 14 bases between.

The V and J genes are TRBV28 and TRBJ1-2; D is unresolved. V lost 6 bases, J lost 4 bases, and 15 bases lay in between. Germline loops: CDR1 MDHEN, CDR2 SYDVKM. This CDR3 contains 14 residues. The CDR3 here is CASRQLGSGYGYTF. CDR3 in DNA: TGTGCCAGCAGACAGCTGGGGTCTGGCTATGGCTACACCTTC.